Each of the 5 T cell receptor beta chains below was sequenced from the same sample in a study of T-cell memory formation after mild COVID-19. One entry per CDR3 protein, called by TCRdb with MiXCR from the 5' RACE reads. In the table there are around 340,000 distinct CDR3 sequences, around 20% of which are singletons. The sequenced material came from PBMCs or a T cell subset sorted from them (not recorded which). The receptor set was obtained from an adult woman who had mild COVID-19 (a few samples of this study predate the infection). Cell type and time point are not known.

The gene calls are TRBV24-1 and TRBJ2-1, with D possibly matching TRBD1 (6 bases). The V end was cut by 4 bases, the J end by 9 bases, with 12 bases between. There are 13 residues in the CDR3. Germline CDR1 reads KGHDR; CDR2 reads SFDVKD. CDR3 protein: CATSDRDISEQFF. The CDR3 bases are TGTGCCACCAGTGACCGGGACATATCTGAGCAGTTCTTC.

This clonotype showed up just a few times. The CDR3 DNA follows: TGTGCCAGCAGCTTGTTTAAGTCCTACGAGCAGTACTTC. Protein sequence: CASSLFKSYEQYF. The rearrangement uses TRBV5-6 and TRBJ2-7; D is ambiguous. This CDR3 spans 13 amino acids. Looked up from germline, CDR1 is SGHDT and CDR2 is YYEEEE. V was shortened by 1 base and J by 1 base, with 6 bases between the two germline ends.

This clonotype was counted between two and nine times. The chain carries TRBV9 and TRBJ1-2; 8 nucleotides agree with TRBD1. The trim removed 4 bases at V and 7 bases at J, leaving 12 bases unmatched. Germline V CDR1 and CDR2: SGDLS, YYNGEE. The CDR3 covers 15 residues. Written as DNA, the CDR3 is TGTGCCAGCAGCCCTCGCTCGGACAGGGAAAGTGGCTACACCTTC. Translation gives CASSPRSDRESGYTF.

This clonotype was observed a few times. The chain joins TRBV9 to TRBJ2-5; 10 bases are shared with TRBD1. V was clipped by 4 bases and J by 5 bases; unmatched bases: 5. This CDR3 comprises 14 residues. Germline CDR1 SGDLS, CDR2 YYNGEE. The CDR3 protein is CASSPGTGVETQYF. In DNA, the CDR3 is TGTGCCAGCAGCCCGGGGACAGGGGTCGAGACCCAGTACTTC.

This clonotype was observed a few times. The V gene is TRBV5-1, the J gene TRBJ2-7, with 11 bases matching TRBD1. The V and J ends lost 2 bases and 7 bases, in that order; junction bases with no gene match: 8. CDR1 SGHRS and CDR2 YFSETQ come from the germline V gene. The CDR3 runs to 15 residues. CDR3 amino acids: CASSLRGQGAREQYF. CDR3 sequence (DNA): TGCGCCAGCAGCTTAAGAGGACAGGGGGCGAGGGAGCAGTACTTC.